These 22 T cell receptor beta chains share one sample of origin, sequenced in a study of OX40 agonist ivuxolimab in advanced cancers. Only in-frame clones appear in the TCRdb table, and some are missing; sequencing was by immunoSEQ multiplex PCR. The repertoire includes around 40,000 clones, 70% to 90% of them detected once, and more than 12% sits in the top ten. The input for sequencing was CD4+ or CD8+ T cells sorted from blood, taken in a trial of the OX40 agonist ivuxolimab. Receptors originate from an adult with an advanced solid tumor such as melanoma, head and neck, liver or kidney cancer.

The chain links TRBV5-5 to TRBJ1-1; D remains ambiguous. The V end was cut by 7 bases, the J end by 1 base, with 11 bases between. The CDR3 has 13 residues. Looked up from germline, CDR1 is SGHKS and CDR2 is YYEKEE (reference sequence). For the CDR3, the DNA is TGTGCCAGCCGAAAACCGGGGAACACTGAAGCTTTCTTT. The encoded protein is CASRKPGNTEAFF. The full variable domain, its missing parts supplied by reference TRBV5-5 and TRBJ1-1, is DAGVTQSPTHLIKTRGQQVTLRCSPISGHKSVSWYQQVLGQGPQFIFQYYEKEERGRGNFPDRFSARQFPNYSSELNVNALLLGDSALYLCASRKPGNTEAFFGQGTRLTVV.

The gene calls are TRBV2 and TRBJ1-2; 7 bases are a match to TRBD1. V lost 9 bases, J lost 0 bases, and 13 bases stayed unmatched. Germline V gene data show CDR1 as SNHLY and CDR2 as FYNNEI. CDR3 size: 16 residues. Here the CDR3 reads CARSPDRPEPNYGYTF. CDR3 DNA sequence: TGTGCCAGGAGTCCGGACAGGCCCGAACCTAACTATGGCTACACCTTC.

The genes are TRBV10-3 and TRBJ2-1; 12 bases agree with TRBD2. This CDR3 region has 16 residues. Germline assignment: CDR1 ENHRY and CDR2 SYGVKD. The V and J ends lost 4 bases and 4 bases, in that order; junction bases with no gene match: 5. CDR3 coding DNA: TGTGCCATCAGTGGATCCGGGACTAGCGGGTACAATGAGCAGTTCTTC. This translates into CAISGSGTSGYNEQFF.

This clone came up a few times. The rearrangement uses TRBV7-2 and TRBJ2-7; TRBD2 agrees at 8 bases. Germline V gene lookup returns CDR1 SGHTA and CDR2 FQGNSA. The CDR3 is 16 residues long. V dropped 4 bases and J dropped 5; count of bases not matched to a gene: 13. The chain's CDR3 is CASSSPDQREFDEQYF. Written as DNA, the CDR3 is TGTGCCAGCAGCTCGCCTGACCAGCGGGAGTTCGACGAGCAGTACTTC.

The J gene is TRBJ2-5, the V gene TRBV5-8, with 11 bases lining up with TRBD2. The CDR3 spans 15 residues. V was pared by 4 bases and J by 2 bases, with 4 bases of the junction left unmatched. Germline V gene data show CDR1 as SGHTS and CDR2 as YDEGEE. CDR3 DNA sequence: TGTGCCAGCAGCAGGGGACTAGCGGTTCAAGAGACCCAGTACTTC. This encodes CASSRGLAVQETQYF.

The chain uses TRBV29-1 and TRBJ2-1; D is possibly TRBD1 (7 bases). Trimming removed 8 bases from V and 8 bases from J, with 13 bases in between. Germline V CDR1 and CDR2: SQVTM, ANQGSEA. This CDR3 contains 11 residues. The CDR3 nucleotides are TGCAGCACCCAGGGGGAGGATGAGCAGTTCTTC. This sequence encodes CSTQGEDEQFF.

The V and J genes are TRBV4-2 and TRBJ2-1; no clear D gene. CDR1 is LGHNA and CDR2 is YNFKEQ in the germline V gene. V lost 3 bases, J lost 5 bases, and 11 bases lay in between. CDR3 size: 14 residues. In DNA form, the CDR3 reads TGTGCCAGCAGCCACCCGGGCGATAACAATGAGCAGTTCTTC. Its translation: CASSHPGDNNEQFF.

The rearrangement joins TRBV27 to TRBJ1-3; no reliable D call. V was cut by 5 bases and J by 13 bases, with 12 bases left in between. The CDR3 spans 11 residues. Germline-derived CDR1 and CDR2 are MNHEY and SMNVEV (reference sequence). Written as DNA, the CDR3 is TGTGCCAGCAGTATACACCGGGATATATATTTT. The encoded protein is CASSIHRDIYF.

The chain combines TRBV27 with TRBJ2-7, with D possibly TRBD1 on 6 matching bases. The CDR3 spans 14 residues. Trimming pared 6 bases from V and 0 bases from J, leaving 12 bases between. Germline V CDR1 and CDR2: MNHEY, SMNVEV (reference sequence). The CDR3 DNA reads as TGTGCCAGCAGGGGGGCAGGCCTCTCCTACGAGCAGTACTTC. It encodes CASRGAGLSYEQYF.

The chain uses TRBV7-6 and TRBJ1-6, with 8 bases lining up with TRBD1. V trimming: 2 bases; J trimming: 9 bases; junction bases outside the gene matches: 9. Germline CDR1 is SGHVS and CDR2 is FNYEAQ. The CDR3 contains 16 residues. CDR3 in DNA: TGTGCCAGCAGCTTAACCTTGACAGGGGTAGGTTCACCCCTCCACTTT. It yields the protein CASSLTLTGVGSPLHF.

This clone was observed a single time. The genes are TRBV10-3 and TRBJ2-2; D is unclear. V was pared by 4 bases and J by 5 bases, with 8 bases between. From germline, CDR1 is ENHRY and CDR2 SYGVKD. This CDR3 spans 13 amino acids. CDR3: CAISGLNTGELFF. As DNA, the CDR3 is TGTGCCATCAGTGGGCTTAATACCGGGGAGCTGTTTTTT.

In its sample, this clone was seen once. CDR3 residues: CASSFTGNYGYTF. The CDR3 DNA is TGTGCCAGCAGTTTCACAGGGAACTATGGCTACACCTTC. This chain links TRBV27 with TRBJ1-2; D is possibly TRBD1 (6 bases). V shed 3 bases and J shed 2 bases, with 7 bases lying between them. The CDR3 contains 13 residues. Germline CDR1 and CDR2: MNHEY and SMNVEV (reference sequence).

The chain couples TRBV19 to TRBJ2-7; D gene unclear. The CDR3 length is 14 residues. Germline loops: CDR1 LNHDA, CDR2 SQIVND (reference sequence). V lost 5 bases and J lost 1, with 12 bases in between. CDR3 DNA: TGTGCCAGTAGTGGGCACTCTTTGTCCTACGAGCAGTACTTC. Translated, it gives CASSGHSLSYEQYF. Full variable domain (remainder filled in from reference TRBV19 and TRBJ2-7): DGGITQSPKYLFRKEGQNVTLSCEQNLNHDAMYWYRQDPGQGLRLIYYSQIVNDFQKGDIAEGYSVSREKKESFPLTVTSAQKNPTAFYLCASSGHSLSYEQYFGPGTRLTVT.

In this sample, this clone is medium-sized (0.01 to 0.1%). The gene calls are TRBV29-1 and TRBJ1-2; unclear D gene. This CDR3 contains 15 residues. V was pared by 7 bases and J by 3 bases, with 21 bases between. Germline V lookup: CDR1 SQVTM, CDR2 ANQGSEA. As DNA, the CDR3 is TGCAGCGCATCTATAGGAGGAGGGCGGTACTATGGCTACACCTTC. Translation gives CSASIGGGRYYGYTF.

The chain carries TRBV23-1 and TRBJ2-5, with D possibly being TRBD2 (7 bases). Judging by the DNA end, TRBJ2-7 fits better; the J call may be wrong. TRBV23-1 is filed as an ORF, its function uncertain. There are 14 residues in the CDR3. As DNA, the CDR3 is TGCGCCAGCAGTCGAGCGGGACATGACTACGAGCAGTACTTC. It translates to CASSRAGHDYEQYF.

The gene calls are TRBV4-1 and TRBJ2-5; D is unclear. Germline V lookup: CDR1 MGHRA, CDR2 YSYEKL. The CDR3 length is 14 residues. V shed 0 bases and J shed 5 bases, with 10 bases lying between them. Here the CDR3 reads CASSQDKMSETQYF. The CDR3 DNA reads TGCGCCAGCAGCCAAGATAAGATGTCGGAGACCCAGTACTTC.

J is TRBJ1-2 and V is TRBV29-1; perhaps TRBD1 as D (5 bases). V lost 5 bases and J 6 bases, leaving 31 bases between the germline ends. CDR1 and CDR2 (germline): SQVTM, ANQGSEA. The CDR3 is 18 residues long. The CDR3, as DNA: TGCAGCGTTTTTGGAAGGGTGCGGGACGCCACTAAAGAGGATGGCTACACCTTC. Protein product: CSVFGRVRDATKEDGYTF.

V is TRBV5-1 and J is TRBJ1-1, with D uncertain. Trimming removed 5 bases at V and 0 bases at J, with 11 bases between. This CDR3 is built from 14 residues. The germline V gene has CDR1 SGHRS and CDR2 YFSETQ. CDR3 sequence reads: CASSLLLVNTEAFF. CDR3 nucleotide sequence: TGCGCCAGCAGTTTATTGTTGGTGAACACTGAAGCTTTCTTT.

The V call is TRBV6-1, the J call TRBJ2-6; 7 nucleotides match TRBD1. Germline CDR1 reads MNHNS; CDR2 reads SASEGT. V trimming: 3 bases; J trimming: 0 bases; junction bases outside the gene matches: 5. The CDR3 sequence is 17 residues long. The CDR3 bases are TGTGCCAGCAGTGAGGGACAGAGTTTCTCTGGGGCCAACGTCCTGACTTTC. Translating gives CASSEGQSFSGANVLTF.

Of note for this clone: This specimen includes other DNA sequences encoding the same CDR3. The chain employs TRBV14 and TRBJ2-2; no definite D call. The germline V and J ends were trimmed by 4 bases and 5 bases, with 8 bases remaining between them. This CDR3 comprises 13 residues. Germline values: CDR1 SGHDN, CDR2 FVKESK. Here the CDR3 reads CASSLEWTGELFF. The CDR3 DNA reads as TGTGCCAGCAGCCTAGAATGGACCGGGGAGCTGTTTTTT.

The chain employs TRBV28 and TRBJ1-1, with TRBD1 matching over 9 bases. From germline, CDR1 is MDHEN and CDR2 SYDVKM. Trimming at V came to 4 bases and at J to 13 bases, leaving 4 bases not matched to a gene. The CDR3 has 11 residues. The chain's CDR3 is CASSSGTGLFF. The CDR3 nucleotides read TGTGCCAGCAGTTCAGGGACAGGGCTTTTCTTT.

CDR3 bases: TGTGCCAGCAGTCTACCCTACAATGAGCAGTTCTTC. It yields the protein CASSLPYNEQFF. The genes are TRBV27 and TRBJ2-1; D call uncertain. V lost 5 bases and J lost 2, with 4 bases in between. This CDR3 is 12 amino acids long. Germline V gene sequence: CDR1 MNHEY, CDR2 SMNVEV (reference sequence).